A single sample gave rise to the 20 T cell receptor beta chains below, sequenced in a study of blood T cell repertoires in COVID-19. Libraries were prepared by immunoSEQ multiplex PCR; TCRdb keeps only in-frame clonotypes and omits some of them. The sample includes 300,000 to 400,000 clones, 75% to 90% of them seen just once. Sequenced sample: PBMCs or T cells enriched from blood (not recorded which). The receptors here all came from a man aged 18 to 29 who had recovered from COVID-19.

The chain has TRBV9 and TRBJ1-5; D unresolved. The CDR3 has 13 amino acids. CDR1 and CDR2 from the germline V gene are SGDLS and YYNGEE. V was cut by 3 bases and J by 3 bases, with 7 bases left in between. This CDR3 reads CASSAEPNQPQHF. The CDR3 DNA sequence: TGTGCCAGCAGCGCCGAGCCCAATCAGCCCCAGCATTTT.

The gene calls are TRBV6-5 and TRBJ1-2; 8 bases match TRBD1. This CDR3 is 15 amino acids long. CDR1 MNHEY and CDR2 SVGAGI come from the germline V gene. Unmatched junction bases numbered 13, after V lost 6 bases and J lost 7 bases. Written as DNA, the CDR3 is TGTGCCAGCAGGCGGCCCCCCGCAGGGGGCGGTGGCTACACCTTC. This encodes CASRRPPAGGGGYTF.

This rearrangement joins TRBV7-9 to TRBJ2-2; TRBD1 matches at 10 bases. The V gene end was trimmed by 5 bases and the J gene end by 2 bases; junction bases not matched to a gene: 5. The CDR3 totals 16 residues. The germline V gene encodes CDR1 SEHNR and CDR2 FQNEAQ (reference sequence). CDR3 nucleotides: TGTGCCAGCAGCCAGGGGACAGGGGTAAACACCGGGGAGCTGTTTTTT. Encoded protein: CASSQGTGVNTGELFF.

The chain couples TRBV5-4 to TRBJ1-4; no firm D call. Germline loops: CDR1 SGHNT, CDR2 YYREEE (reference sequence). V was cut by 3 bases and J by 5 bases, with 8 bases left in between. The length of the CDR3 is 13 residues. The CDR3 loop is CASSSVLNEKLFF. The CDR3 region has the DNA TGTGCCAGCAGCTCGGTCCTGAATGAAAAACTGTTTTTT. Variable domain in full (rest from reference TRBV5-4 and TRBJ1-4): ETGVTQSPTHLIKTRGQQVTLRCSSQSGHNTVSWYQQALGQGPQFIFQYYREEENGRGNFPPRFSGLQFPNYSSELNVNALELDDSALYLCASSSVLNEKLFFGSGTQLSVL.

This chain connects TRBV7-9 to TRBJ2-1; D possibly corresponds to TRBD2 (5 bases). Germline CDR1 SEHNR, CDR2 FQNEAQ (reference sequence). Trimming took 3 bases from V and 0 from J, leaving 9 bases between them. This CDR3 has 15 residues. This CDR3 reads CASSFAGPSYNEQFF. Written as DNA, the CDR3 is TGTGCCAGCAGCTTCGCGGGTCCCTCCTACAATGAGCAGTTCTTC. Complete variable domain (other parts from reference TRBV7-9 and TRBJ2-1): DTGVSQNPRHKITKRGQNVTFRCDPISEHNRLYWYRQTLGQGPEFLTYFQNEAQLEKSRLLSDRFSAERPKGSFSTLEIQRTEQGDSAMYLCASSFAGPSYNEQFFGPGTRLTVL.

The V and J genes are TRBV2 and TRBJ1-5; D ambiguous. CDR1 is SNHLY and CDR2 is FYNNEI in the germline V gene. The CDR3 runs 15 residues. V was shortened by 11 bases and J by 3 bases, with 20 bases between the two germline ends. CDR3 loop: CASDGGNPFNQPQHF. The CDR3 DNA reads as TGTGCCTCCGACGGAGGGAACCCCTTCAATCAGCCCCAGCATTTT. Variable domain in full (rest from reference TRBV2 and TRBJ1-5): EPEVTQTPSHQVTQMGQEVILRCVPISNHLYFYWYRQILGQKVEFLVSFYNNEISEKSEIFDDQFSVERPDGSNFTLKIRSTKLEDSAMYFCASDGGNPFNQPQHFGDGTRLSIL.

V usage is TRBV2 and J usage is TRBJ1-4, with 9 positions matching TRBD1. CDR1 and CDR2 (germline): SNHLY, FYNNEI. V was clipped by 8 bases and J by 8 bases; unmatched bases: 6. The CDR3 runs 13 residues. CDR3 sequence (DNA): TGTGCCAGCGAAGAGACAGGGGGGGAAAAACTGTTTTTT. Its translation is CASEETGGEKLFF.

V usage is TRBV28 and J usage is TRBJ2-3; 9 positions agree with TRBD2. This CDR3 region has 17 residues. Trimming at V came to 7 bases and at J to 5 bases, leaving 16 bases not matched to a gene. Germline lookup yields CDR1 MDHEN and CDR2 SYDVKM. This chain's CDR3 is CASNWGTSLRGGDTQYF. CDR3 DNA: TGTGCCAGCAACTGGGGGACTAGCCTAAGAGGGGGAGATACGCAGTATTTT.

The V call is TRBV28, the J call TRBJ1-5, with a possible D match to TRBD1 (5 bases). Germline V gene sequence: CDR1 MDHEN, CDR2 SYDVKM. The CDR3 sequence is 16 residues long. Trimming pared 8 bases from V and 2 bases from J, leaving 19 bases between. The CDR3 loop is CASLGGGGPRNQPQHF. The CDR3 nucleotides are TGTGCCAGCTTGGGGGGGGGTGGGCCCCGCAATCAGCCCCAGCATTTT.

The chain employs TRBV10-3 and TRBJ1-1; D remains unclear. V gave up 3 bases and J gave up 5 bases, with 13 bases separating them. The CDR3 covers 14 residues. The V gene's germline CDR1 is ENHRY and CDR2 SYGVKD. The chain's CDR3 is CAISESLPMTEAFF. The CDR3 nucleotides read TGTGCCATCAGTGAATCACTTCCCATGACTGAAGCTTTCTTT.

The chain couples TRBV30 to TRBJ1-4; D might be TRBD1 (5 bases). The length of the CDR3 is 15 residues. Trimming took off 1 base at V and 7 bases at J, with 16 bases between the two ends. Germline CDR1 is GTSNPN and CDR2 is SVGIG (reference sequence). The CDR3 region is CAWSGKAGGSEKLFF. The DNA for the CDR3 is TGTGCCTGGAGTGGGAAGGCGGGGGGAAGTGAAAAACTGTTTTTT.

The chain combines TRBV5-5 with TRBJ2-5, with D tentatively TRBD1 (6 bases). CDR3 size: 15 residues. Trimming removed 0 bases at V and 2 bases at J, with 11 bases between. Germline V CDR1 and CDR2: SGHKS, YYEKEE (reference sequence). The CDR3 region has the DNA TGTGCCAGCAGCTTGGGGCAGGGGAGACAAGAGACCCAGTACTTC. This sequence encodes CASSLGQGRQETQYF. The whole variable domain, filled in from reference TRBV5-5 and TRBJ2-5, reads DAGVTQSPTHLIKTRGQQVTLRCSPISGHKSVSWYQQVLGQGPQFIFQYYEKEERGRGNFPDRFSARQFPNYSSELNVNALLLGDSALYLCASSLGQGRQETQYFGPGTRLLVL.

The chain uses TRBV19 and TRBJ1-2, with TRBD1 matching 7 bases. The length of the CDR3 is 13 residues. The V segment lost 5 bases and the J segment 9 bases; nucleotides outside the gene matches: 9. The V gene's germline CDR1 is LNHDA and CDR2 SQIVND (reference sequence). CDR3 in DNA: TGTGCCAGTAGTGTTACAGGGGCGCAACGCTACACCTTC. This sequence encodes CASSVTGAQRYTF.

The chain carries TRBV28 and TRBJ2-1, with TRBD2 identical over 15 bases. The CDR3 has 14 residues. Per germline, CDR1 MDHEN and CDR2 SYDVKM. Trimming at V came to 5 bases and at J to 10 bases, leaving 3 bases not matched to a gene. CDR3 DNA: TGTGCCAGCAGTAGGACTAGCGGGAGGGAAGAGCAGTTCTTC. Its protein is CASSRTSGREEQFF.

DNA for the CDR3: TGTGCCAGCTCACGTCAGGGGAGCACAGATACGCAGTATTTT. It translates to CASSRQGSTDTQYF. The chain employs TRBV18 and TRBJ2-3; possible D gene TRBD1, 6 bases. CDR1 KGHSH and CDR2 LQKENI come from the germline V gene. Trimming left V 4 bases short and J 0 bases short, with 8 bases between. The CDR3 has 14 amino acids.

This chain links TRBV18 with TRBJ1-3; 7 nucleotides agree with TRBD1. After removal of 3 bases from V and 0 bases from J, the junction contained 5 bases not matched to a gene. Germline CDR1 KGHSH, CDR2 LQKENI. CDR3 length: 16 amino acids. The CDR3 is CASSPGQLASGNTIYF. DNA for the CDR3: TGTGCCAGCTCACCGGGACAGCTAGCCTCTGGAAACACCATATATTTT.

The chain uses TRBV18 and TRBJ1-5, with D maybe TRBD1 (5 bases). The V gene lost 3 bases and the J gene lost 5 bases, with 11 bases spanning the gap. Germline V gene lookup returns CDR1 KGHSH and CDR2 LQKENI. The length of the CDR3 is 14 residues. The CDR3 DNA reads as TGTGCCAGCTCACCTCAGGGTAACTATCAGCCCCAGCATTTT. Its protein product is CASSPQGNYQPQHF.

The rearrangement uses TRBV11-1 and TRBJ2-3, with D perhaps TRBD1 (6 bases). The CDR3 covers 16 residues. V was cut by 4 bases and J by 5 bases, with 19 bases left in between. CDR1 and CDR2 (germline): SGHAT, FQDESV (reference sequence). The CDR3 loop reads CASSWAGQSPLDTQYF. CDR3 in DNA: TGTGCCAGCAGCTGGGCTGGACAGTCTCCCTTAGATACGCAGTATTTT.

This chain joins TRBV18 and TRBJ2-7; D may be TRBD2 (6 bases). There are 15 residues in the CDR3. Trimming cost V 2 bases and J 6 bases, with 17 bases left between them. CDR1 and CDR2 from the germline V gene are KGHSH and LQKENI. This chain's CDR3 is CASSPGDLPSLEQYF. The DNA of the CDR3 is TGTGCCAGCTCACCAGGGGACTTACCCTCCCTCGAGCAGTACTTC.

The CDR3 DNA follows: TGTGCCAGCAGGACAGGGGCGGGGGCCAACGTCCTGACTTTC. As protein: CASRTGAGANVLTF. V and J are TRBV28 and TRBJ2-6, with 8 bases identical to TRBD1. The CDR3 contains 14 residues. Unmatched junction bases numbered 2, after V lost 6 bases and J lost 4 bases. In germline, CDR1 is MDHEN, CDR2 SYDVKM.